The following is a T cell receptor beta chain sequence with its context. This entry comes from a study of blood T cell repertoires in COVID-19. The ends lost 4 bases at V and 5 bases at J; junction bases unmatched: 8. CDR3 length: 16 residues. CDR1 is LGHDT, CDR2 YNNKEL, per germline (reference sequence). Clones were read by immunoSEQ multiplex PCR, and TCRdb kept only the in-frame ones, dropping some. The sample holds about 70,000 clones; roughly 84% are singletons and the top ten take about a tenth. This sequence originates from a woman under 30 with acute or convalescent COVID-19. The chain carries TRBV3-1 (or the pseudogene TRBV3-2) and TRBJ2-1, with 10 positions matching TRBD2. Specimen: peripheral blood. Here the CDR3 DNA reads TGTGCCAGCAGCCGAATAAGCGGGGGGGTCAACAATGAGCAGTTCTTC. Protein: CASSRISGGVNNEQFF.